The 20 T cell receptor beta chains presented below share a single source sample, sequenced in a study of blood T cell repertoires in COVID-19. This table comes from immunoSEQ multiplex PCR, and its TCRdb copy is limited to in-frame clones, with some not included. The sample lists roughly 120,000 clones, 70% to 90% occurring once. Material for sequencing was peripheral blood. The receptor set was obtained from a human donor in a cohort sampled during active COVID-19.

The CDR3 region has the DNA TGTGCCAGCAGCTTAGGAGGAGCAGGGCTCGGAAACACCATATATTTT. Translated: CASSLGGAGLGNTIYF. The chain links TRBV7-9 to TRBJ1-3, with D perhaps TRBD1 (5 bases). The CDR3 length is 16 residues. Per germline, CDR1 SEHNR and CDR2 FQNEAQ (reference sequence). V dropped 1 base and J dropped 4 bases, with 14 bases sitting between them.

Concerning this clone: A read error may account for a junction end that differs from germline. The V call is TRBV10-3, the J call TRBJ1-5; D is ambiguous. Per the germline V gene, CDR1 is ENHRY and CDR2 is SYGVKD. The CDR3 is 16 residues long. CDR3 DNA: TGTGCCATCAGTGAGTCTTCCCTACATAGCAATCAGCCTCAGCATTTT. Its protein product is CAISESSLHSNQPQHF.

This sequence joins TRBV5-1 and TRBJ2-2; tentatively, D is TRBD1 (6 bases). V shed 7 bases and J shed 3 bases, with 10 bases lying between them. The germline CDR1 and CDR2 sequences are SGHRS and YFSETQ. The CDR3 extends over 13 amino acids. CDR3 nucleotides: TGCGCCAGCCAGGCAGGGGACACCGGGGAGCTGTTTTTT. Translation: CASQAGDTGELFF.

V and J are TRBV5-4 and TRBJ2-7; TRBD1 is a possible D gene (6 bases). Trimming left V 3 bases short and J 0 bases short, with 16 bases between. The CDR3 totals 16 residues. CDR1 SGHNT and CDR2 YYREEE come from the germline V gene (reference sequence). This CDR3 is CASSSGKGVSSYEQYF. In DNA, the CDR3 is TGTGCCAGCAGCTCAGGAAAGGGGGTCAGCTCCTACGAGCAGTACTTC.

The V call is TRBV9, the J call TRBJ2-3, with 16 bases matching TRBD2. The length of the CDR3 is 18 residues. J gave up 2 bases and V 4 bases, and 7 bases lay outside the gene matches. CDR1 SGDLS and CDR2 YYNGEE come from the germline V gene. The CDR3 region has the DNA TGTGCCAGCAGCTCGGGACTAGCGGGAGGGGAAATCACAGATACGCAGTATTTT. Its protein is CASSSGLAGGEITDTQYF.

The rearrangement links TRBV2 to TRBJ1-1; D is perhaps TRBD1 (6 bases). CDR3 size: 15 residues. The germline CDR1 and CDR2 sequences are SNHLY and FYNNEI. V dropped 6 bases and J dropped 3 bases, with 17 bases sitting between them. CDR3 nucleotide sequence: TGTGCCAGCAGCGTAGATAGGGGGAGGGACACTGAAGCTTTCTTT. Translating gives CASSVDRGRDTEAFF.

V gene TRBV6-2 or TRBV6-3 combines with J gene TRBJ2-7; 7 positions agree with TRBD2. The germline CDR1 and CDR2 sequences are MNHEY and SVGEGT. The CDR3 contains 13 residues. Trimming at V came to 6 bases and at J to 2 bases, leaving 4 bases not matched to a gene. The CDR3 is CASSKGLAYEQYF. The CDR3 nucleotides are TGTGCCAGCAGCAAAGGACTAGCCTACGAGCAGTACTTC.

CDR3 amino acids: CASSLGPLGQYF. The CDR3 bases are TGTGCCAGCAGCTTAGGTCCCCTAGGGCAGTACTTC. The rearrangement links TRBV11-2 to TRBJ2-7; no definite D call. CDR1 and CDR2 from the germline V gene are SGHAT and FQNNGV. The V gene lost 1 base and the J gene lost 9 bases, with 10 bases spanning the gap. This CDR3 contains 12 residues. Looking up the rest from reference TRBV11-2 and TRBJ2-7 gives the full variable domain: EAGVAQSPRYKIIEKRQSVAFWCNPISGHATLYWYQQILGQGPKLLIQFQNNGVVDDSQLPKDRFSAERLKGVDSTLKIQPAKLEDSAVYLCASSLGPLGQYFGPGTRLTVT.

The chain employs TRBV11-2 and TRBJ1-3; D not certain. The CDR3 spans 16 residues. The V end was cut by 5 bases, the J end by 4 bases, with 18 bases between. CDR1 is SGHAT and CDR2 is FQNNGV in the germline V gene. The CDR3 DNA reads as TGTGCCAGCAGCCCCGCAGGCGCGCCAAGGGGAAACACCATATATTTT. It yields the protein CASSPAGAPRGNTIYF.

The chain employs TRBV14 and TRBJ1-2; no clear D. The germline V and J ends were trimmed by 0 bases and 7 bases, with 9 bases remaining between them. This CDR3 region has 13 residues. Germline CDR1 reads SGHDN; CDR2 reads FVKESK. CDR3 coding DNA: TGTGCCAGCAGCCAAGATTGGGGAGGTGGCTACACCTTC. Amino acid sequence: CASSQDWGGGYTF. The complete variable domain, with remaining parts taken from reference TRBV14 and TRBJ1-2, reads EAGVTQFPSHSVIEKGQTVTLRCDPISGHDNLYWYRRVMGKEIKFLLHFVKESKQDESGMPNNRFLAERTGGTYSTLKVQPAELEDSGVYFCASSQDWGGGYTFGSGTRLTVV.

The rearrangement links TRBV4-1 to TRBJ2-7; 12 positions agree with TRBD1. Germline values: CDR1 MGHRA, CDR2 YSYEKL. With 3 bases clipped from V and 4 bases from J, the junction kept 10 bases outside the gene matches. The CDR3 sequence is 17 residues long. In DNA form, the CDR3 reads TGCGCCAGCAGCCAGTTCGTACCGGGACAGGGGGCTTACGAGCAGTACTTC. Encoded protein: CASSQFVPGQGAYEQYF.

The chain is built from TRBV6-2 or TRBV6-3 and TRBJ2-1; D unresolved. The ends were cut back, 6 bases at V and 8 bases at J, with 11 bases in the middle. The CDR3 totals 12 residues. From germline, CDR1 is MNHEY and CDR2 SVGEGT. As DNA, the CDR3 is TGTGCCAGCAGCTCCACTACTCATGAGCAGTTCTTC. This codes for CASSSTTHEQFF.

This chain connects TRBV6-5 to TRBJ2-3; no reliable D call. The germline gives CDR1 MNHEY, CDR2 SVGAGI. V was pared by 8 bases and J by 6 bases, with 6 bases between. This CDR3 has 10 amino acids. DNA for the CDR3: TGTGCCAGCTACTTGGATACGCAGTATTTT. Its protein product is CASYLDTQYF.

This chain connects TRBV19 to TRBJ1-4; the D gene is possibly TRBD1 (6 bases). Germline CDR1 and CDR2: LNHDA and SQIVND (reference sequence). V lost 4 bases to trimming and J lost 5 bases, with 11 bases between them. This CDR3 has 14 amino acids. CDR3: CASSNGQRNEKLFF. The CDR3 nucleotides read TGTGCCAGTAGTAACGGACAGAGGAATGAAAAACTGTTTTTT.

The chain joins TRBV12-1 to TRBJ1-2. TRBV12-1 represents a pseudogene. The CDR3 totals 13 residues. Written as DNA, the CDR3 is TGTGCCCCCAGCCCGGGGGTTAGCTATGGCTACACCTTC. Protein: CAPSPGVSYGYTF.

V is TRBV2 and J is TRBJ2-3; D may be TRBD1 (5 bases). The CDR3 is 14 residues long. Trimming cost V 3 bases and J 2 bases, with 9 bases left between them. CDR1 is SNHLY and CDR2 is FYNNEI in the germline V gene. The CDR3 DNA follows: TGTGCCAGCAGTGATTTGGACATCACAGATACGCAGTATTTT. Its translation: CASSDLDITDTQYF.

This clone was picked up one time. The chain combines TRBV7-6 with TRBJ1-5; D is possibly TRBD1 (5 bases). Trimming took 3 bases from V and 3 from J, leaving 9 bases between them. The CDR3 sequence is 14 residues long. In germline, CDR1 is SGHVS, CDR2 FNYEAQ. The CDR3 sequence: CASSLQGINQPQHF. CDR3 bases: TGTGCCAGCAGCTTGCAGGGAATCAATCAGCCCCAGCATTTT.

J is TRBJ2-1 and V is TRBV5-4, with a weak D call TRBD2 (6 bases). Trimming left V 2 bases short and J 5 bases short, with 11 bases between. This CDR3 has 14 residues. The germline V gene encodes CDR1 SGHNT and CDR2 YYREEE (reference sequence). The chain's CDR3 is CASSFYGLNNEQFF. The CDR3 nucleotides read TGTGCCAGCAGCTTCTACGGACTAAACAATGAGCAGTTCTTC.

The chain couples TRBV24-1 to TRBJ2-1, with 7 bases identical to TRBD2. The CDR3 is made up of 14 amino acids. Germline CDR1 KGHDR, CDR2 SFDVKD. V lost 7 bases, J lost 7 bases, and 9 bases stayed unmatched. Here the CDR3 DNA reads TGTGCCACCAGCGAACATAGAGCGGGAAATGAGCAGTTCTTC. As protein: CATSEHRAGNEQFF.

The chain has TRBV7-2 and TRBJ2-1; D unclear. Germline V gene lookup returns CDR1 SGHTA and CDR2 FQGNSA. The CDR3 is 14 residues long. Trimming removed 0 bases from V and 0 bases from J, with 3 bases in between. The CDR3 is CASSLASSYNEQFF. CDR3 in DNA: TGTGCCAGCAGCTTAGCGAGCTCCTACAATGAGCAGTTCTTC.